The TCR beta chain described here comes from a study of blood T cell repertoires in COVID-19. Looking at the study overall: Specimens from acute and convalescent COVID-19 originated in the United States, Italy and Spain. T cells, B-cell-depleted T cells, or PBMCs provided the cDNA or gDNA that served as material.

Source study methods: Reference gene primer amplification gave nucleated cell count estimates. Here immunoSEQ multiplex PCR was the method, and the copy in TCRdb shows in-frame clones only, minus some. V, J and clone size were drawn from that table, and D and trimming were deduced from the DNA. This sample has approximately 270,000 clones, with about 85% found just once. Germline V gives CDR1 MNHNY, CDR2 SVGAGI (reference sequence). The length of the CDR3 is 13 residues. The V gene lost 1 base and the J gene lost 5 bases, with 8 bases spanning the gap. The chain is built from TRBV6-6 and TRBJ2-5, with no clear D. Source material: peripheral blood. This receptor was obtained from a man aged 18-30 years with active or convalescent COVID-19. The CDR3 DNA follows: TGTGCCAGCAGTTACTTTACCCGGGAGACCCAGTACTTC. Residues: CASSYFTRETQYF.